These T cell receptor beta chains were read from a single sample in a study of CD8 T cells in Susac syndrome. MiXCR was run by TCRdb on the immunoSEQ multiplex PCR reads, yielding one entry per CDR3 protein. The sample carries 150,000 to 200,000 distinct CDR3 sequences, about 95% recorded once. Sequencing was carried out using CD4+ T cells from PBMCs. The receptors here all came from a human donor with multiple sclerosis. Each CDR3 is given without its conserved first and last residue. The order of the fields is V gene, clone size, J gene, CDR3 protein. Clone sizes are given selectively: once, few, many, or a class where the clone is expanded.

TRBV5-6,-,TRBJ1-2,ASSLAGDGYT
TRBV3-1,once,TRBJ1-2,ASSQAAVYGYT
TRBV20-1,-,TRBJ2-3,SARDPTAPQY
TRBV12-3/TRBV12-4,-,TRBJ2-3,ASSLISAGGDTQY
TRBV10-3,-,TRBJ2-7,AISERVSGSPGYEQY
TRBV29-1,-,TRBJ1-1,SVALSEGSSEAF
TRBV2,-,TRBJ1-5,ASKWGGNQPQH
TRBV29-1,-,TRBJ1-2,SVDPYGGYGYT
TRBV20-1,-,TRBJ2-3,SARDRQEPDTQY
TRBV12-3/TRBV12-4,-,TRBJ1-2,ASSFPSYRDGYT
TRBV4-2,-,TRBJ2-3,ASSHSDTQY
TRBV2,-,TRBJ2-6,ASSTRSGANVLT
TRBV6-6,-,TRBJ1-5,ASSYRDSRH
TRBV3-1,-,TRBJ2-1,ASSQAGNEQF
TRBV24-1,-,TRBJ2-3,ATSDPRAADTQY
TRBV20-1,-,TRBJ2-4,SAYSGRAKNIQY
TRBV19,-,TRBJ2-1,ASRDGSSYNEQF
TRBV3-1,-,TRBJ2-7,ASSQGTFSYEQY
TRBV2,-,TRBJ1-1,AQGKGPGGTEAF
TRBV7-2,-,TRBJ2-3,ASSLATAGASTDTQY
TRBV5-1,once,TRBJ2-1,ASSLEGVGDEQF
TRBV29-1,-,TRBJ2-1,SVATRLYNEQF
TRBV12-3/TRBV12-4,-,TRBJ2-3,ASSPPALTDTQY
TRBV30,-,TRBJ2-7,AWSVASGREQY
TRBV10-3,-,TRBJ2-5,ASGRRTEETQY
TRBV27,-,TRBJ1-6,ASSSAGNYGSSPLH
TRBV28,-,TRBJ2-7,ASMRGYKYEQY
TRBV20-1,-,TRBJ2-3,SAVTGSGTDTQY
TRBV2,-,TRBJ1-5,ASSESYQPQH
TRBV30,-,TRBJ2-5,AWTKPDQETQY
TRBV13,-,TRBJ2-1,ASSLEGALSGSSYNEQF
TRBV3-1,-,TRBJ2-5,ASGTAGPQETQY
TRBV5-1,-,TRBJ2-5,ASSLDWGAEETQY